These 25 T cell receptor beta chains were all obtained from the same sample, sequenced in a study of blood T cell repertoires in COVID-19. Assay used: immunoSEQ multiplex PCR; TCRdb lists only in-frame clones, some missing. The table lists hundreds of thousands of clones, around 84% of them singletons. What was sequenced was PBMCs or T cells enriched from blood (not recorded which). The source is a man aged 35 to 55 who had recovered from COVID-19.

The chain recombines TRBV11-3 with TRBJ1-1; 8 bases line up with TRBD1. CDR3 length: 14 amino acids. CDR1 and CDR2 (germline): SGHNT, YENEEA. The V and J ends lost 5 bases and 5 bases, in that order; junction bases with no gene match: 7. CDR3 region: CASSPRDRLTEAFF. The CDR3 DNA is TGTGCCAGCAGCCCCCGGGACAGGTTAACTGAAGCTTTCTTT. Looking up the rest from reference TRBV11-3 and TRBJ1-1 gives the full variable domain: EAGVVQSPRYKIIEKKQPVAFWCNPISGHNTLYWYLQNLGQGPELLIRYENEEAVDDSQLPKDRFSAERLKGVDSTLKIQPAELGDSAVYLCASSPRDRLTEAFFGQGTRLTVV.

This chain connects TRBV30 to TRBJ2-7, with a weak D call TRBD1 (6 bases). In germline, CDR1 is GTSNPN, CDR2 SVGIG (reference sequence). The V end was cut by 6 bases, the J end by 1 base, with 16 bases between. CDR3 length: 14 residues. The CDR3 reads CACPRGQGSYEQYF. The DNA for the CDR3 is TGTGCCTGCCCCCGCGGGCAGGGGTCCTACGAGCAGTACTTC.

V gene TRBV19 combines with J gene TRBJ2-7; 7 bases are a match to TRBD2. The CDR3 is 18 amino acids. CDR1 and CDR2 (germline): LNHDA, SQIVND (reference sequence). V was pared by 3 bases and J by 3 bases, with 17 bases of the junction left unmatched. For the CDR3, the DNA is TGTGCCAGTAGTATTCGAGTCGGGGGGACCGCTGATATCTACGAGCAGTACTTC. As protein: CASSIRVGGTADIYEQYF.

This chain links TRBV13 with TRBJ2-7; unclear D gene. The germline V gene encodes CDR1 PRHDT and CDR2 FYEKMQ (reference sequence). The CDR3 is made up of 13 amino acids. Trimming took 1 base from V and 7 from J, leaving 11 bases between them. The CDR3 nucleotides are TGTGCCAGCAGCTTAGATGCCCCACGGGAGCAGTACTTC. It codes for CASSLDAPREQYF.

V usage is TRBV5-1 and J usage is TRBJ2-1; TRBD2 might be the D (5 bases). V lost 4 bases and J lost 2, with 13 bases in between. CDR3 length: 15 residues. Germline-derived CDR1 and CDR2 are SGHRS and YFSETQ. The CDR3 nucleotides read TGCGCCAGCAGCCACTCGGACGGGGCCTACAATGAGCAGTTCTTC. Protein sequence: CASSHSDGAYNEQFF.

The genes are TRBV29-1 and TRBJ2-7; 14 bases line up with TRBD2. The CDR3 is 17 residues long. The J segment lost 3 bases and the V segment lost 1 base, leaving 8 bases of the junction unmatched. Germline V CDR1 and CDR2: SQVTM, ANQGSEA. CDR3 sequence (DNA): TGCAGCGTTGAAGGAATTCTGGGACTAGCGGGAGACTACGAGCAGTACTTC. This gives the protein CSVEGILGLAGDYEQYF.

V usage is TRBV19 and J usage is TRBJ2-7; perhaps TRBD1 as D (5 bases). There are 16 residues in the CDR3. The germline CDR1 and CDR2 sequences are LNHDA and SQIVND (reference sequence). Trimming removed 4 bases at V and 2 bases at J, with 18 bases between. The CDR3 is CASSSLGQDTPYEQYF. The CDR3 coding sequence is TGTGCCAGTAGTAGTTTAGGGCAGGACACCCCCTACGAGCAGTACTTC.

The chain links TRBV2 to TRBJ1-1; D is possibly TRBD1 (6 bases). Germline CDR1 and CDR2: SNHLY and FYNNEI. This CDR3 has 16 amino acids. Trimming pared 4 bases from V and 4 bases from J, leaving 19 bases between. CDR3 nucleotide sequence: TGTGCCAGCAGTGGGACAGTCGAGCCCCTAGGCACTGAAGCTTTCTTT. Amino acid sequence: CASSGTVEPLGTEAFF.

This chain uses TRBV4-1 with TRBJ1-5; the D gene is possibly TRBD1 (6 bases). Looked up from germline, CDR1 is MGHRA and CDR2 is YSYEKL. V lost 0 bases and J lost 7, with 13 bases in between. The CDR3 has 15 residues. In DNA, the CDR3 is TGCGCCAGCAGCCAAGATAGGACAGCTTGGCAGCCCCAGCATTTT. This encodes CASSQDRTAWQPQHF.

V is TRBV6-2 or TRBV6-3 and J is TRBJ1-5; perhaps TRBD1 as D (6 bases). Trimming removed 6 bases from V and 6 bases from J, with 12 bases in between. The CDR3 runs to 13 residues. Germline V gene lookup returns CDR1 MNHEY and CDR2 SVGEGT. DNA of the CDR3: TGTGCCAGCAGCCGCGGACAGATTCAGCCCCAGCATTTT. Translating gives CASSRGQIQPQHF.

Here the CDR3 DNA reads TGCGCCAGCGCTCGGACACCAAATGAAAAACTGTTTTTT. Protein: CASARTPNEKLFF. The V call is TRBV5-1, the J call TRBJ1-4; possibly TRBD1 for D (5 bases). Germline-derived CDR1 and CDR2 are SGHRS and YFSETQ. The CDR3 covers 13 residues. V shed 7 bases and J shed 5 bases, with 12 bases lying between them.

The chain joins TRBV27 to TRBJ2-7, with 7 bases aligning to TRBD1. There are 15 residues in the CDR3. With V trimmed by 5 bases and J by 2 bases, 9 bases remained unmatched. The germline CDR1 and CDR2 sequences are MNHEY and SMNVEV (reference sequence). The CDR3 protein is CASSPDLGQTYEQYF. The CDR3 coding sequence is TGTGCCAGCAGTCCAGACCTGGGACAGACCTACGAGCAGTACTTC.

V and J are TRBV12-3 or TRBV12-4 and TRBJ2-1; tentative D call: TRBD2 (6 bases). This CDR3 is 12 amino acids long. V was pared by 7 bases and J by 7 bases, with 11 bases between. The CDR3 nucleotides read TGTGCCAGCACGGGTCTAGCGAATGAGCAGTTCTTC. It encodes CASTGLANEQFF.

Only a few counts were recorded for this clone. The chain recombines TRBV3-1 (or the pseudogene TRBV3-2) with TRBJ2-7; TRBD2 might be the D (5 bases). Germline V CDR1 and CDR2: LGHDT, YNNKEL (reference sequence). V lost 0 bases and J 2 bases, leaving 11 bases between the germline ends. The CDR3 covers 15 residues. The CDR3 is CASSQEAALPYEQYF. CDR3 DNA sequence: TGTGCCAGCAGCCAAGAAGCGGCACTTCCCTACGAGCAGTACTTC.

J is TRBJ2-3 and V is TRBV5-1; D not certain. The CDR3 covers 13 residues. Trimming removed 0 bases at V and 8 bases at J, with 10 bases between. CDR1 is SGHRS, CDR2 YFSETQ, per germline. CDR3 in amino acids: CASSLVSGATQYF. The CDR3 DNA reads TGCGCCAGCAGCTTGGTATCTGGAGCTACGCAGTATTTT.

The chain links TRBV28 to TRBJ2-7; 7 nucleotides match TRBD1. The length of the CDR3 is 15 residues. Germline CDR1 reads MDHEN; CDR2 reads SYDVKM. The trim removed 5 bases at V and 0 bases at J, leaving 7 bases unmatched. For the CDR3, the DNA is TGTGCCAGCAGTGAAGGGGGCGTAGGCTCCTACGAGCAGTACTTC. The encoded protein is CASSEGGVGSYEQYF. Full variable domain (outside the CDR3, taken from reference TRBV28 and TRBJ2-7): DVKVTQSSRYLVKRTGEKVFLECVQDMDHENMFWYRQDPGLGLRLIYFSYDVKMKEKGDIPEGYSVSREKKERFSLILESASTNQTSMYLCASSEGGVGSYEQYFGPGTRLTVT.

V is TRBV5-1 and J is TRBJ1-1; D unclear. Trimming removed 3 bases at V and 0 bases at J, with 9 bases between. The CDR3 is 14 residues long. Germline CDR1 and CDR2: SGHRS and YFSETQ. The CDR3 region has the DNA TGCGCCAGCAGCTCATCCAGGTTGAACACTGAAGCTTTCTTT. Encoded protein: CASSSSRLNTEAFF.

V usage is TRBV4-1 and J usage is TRBJ2-3, with 12 bases matching TRBD1. With 2 bases clipped from V and 4 bases from J, the junction kept 4 bases outside the gene matches. Looked up from germline, CDR1 is MGHRA and CDR2 is YSYEKL. The CDR3 sequence is 16 residues long. The CDR3 protein is CASSQRGQGAPDTQYF. CDR3 DNA: TGCGCCAGCAGCCAACGGGGACAGGGGGCGCCAGATACGCAGTATTTT.

The V call is TRBV27, the J call TRBJ1-1; D is possibly TRBD1 (5 bases). CDR3 length equals 12 residues. V was trimmed by 5 bases and J by 7 bases, leaving 11 bases between them. Germline V CDR1 and CDR2: MNHEY, SMNVEV (reference sequence). The CDR3 spells CASSRGTSEAFF. The DNA of the CDR3 is TGTGCCAGCAGTCGGGGGACCAGTGAAGCTTTCTTT.

This chain joins TRBV10-3 and TRBJ1-1; 7 nucleotides line up with TRBD1. The CDR3 loop spans 16 amino acids. Germline CDR1 ENHRY, CDR2 SYGVKD. V lost 2 bases and J lost 1; bases outside the gene matches: 7. The CDR3 sequence is CAISEPQGGPNTEAFF. The CDR3 nucleotides read TGTGCCATCAGTGAGCCTCAGGGGGGCCCGAACACTGAAGCTTTCTTT.

This clone was recorded many times. V and J are TRBV5-1 and TRBJ2-5; 8 bases fit TRBD2. Germline CDR1 reads SGHRS; CDR2 reads YFSETQ. Trimming took 0 bases from V and 5 from J; bases not matched to a gene: 6. The CDR3 length is 15 residues. CDR3 DNA sequence: TGCGCCAGCAGCTTGGACGGGAGGGCCGGGGAGACCCAGTACTTC. Translated, it gives CASSLDGRAGETQYF.

V gene TRBV27 combines with J gene TRBJ2-5, with D unclear. The ends were cut back, 6 bases at V and 5 bases at J, with 13 bases in the middle. The CDR3 runs to 13 residues. Germline-derived CDR1 and CDR2 are MNHEY and SMNVEV (reference sequence). CDR3 loop: CASSTSPRETQYF. CDR3 nucleotides: TGTGCCAGCAGCACCTCCCCCCGGGAGACCCAGTACTTC.

The chain employs TRBV6-5 and TRBJ1-2; D is unclear. The CDR3 loop spans 14 amino acids. CDR1 and CDR2 (germline): MNHEY, SVGAGI. V was cut by 0 bases and J by 2 bases, with 7 bases left in between. The DNA of the CDR3 is TGTGCCAGCAGTTACTCGGGAGGGAACTATGGCTACACCTTC. This codes for CASSYSGGNYGYTF.

The V and J genes are TRBV6-5 and TRBJ1-4, with a tentative D call TRBD1 (5 bases). Trimming took off 6 bases at V and 8 bases at J, with 16 bases between the two ends. Germline CDR1 MNHEY, CDR2 SVGAGI. This CDR3 has 14 residues. CDR3 bases: TGTGCCAGCAGCACCGGGACTCCGAGGGAAAAACTGTTTTTT. As protein: CASSTGTPREKLFF.

V gene TRBV5-4 combines with J gene TRBJ2-7; D perhaps matches TRBD1 (6 bases). This CDR3 spans 15 amino acids. V lost 5 bases to trimming and J lost 3 bases, with 18 bases between them. CDR1 SGHNT and CDR2 YYREEE come from the germline V gene (reference sequence). CDR3 DNA: TGTGCCAGCAGAGGAAGACAGGTTCGGCTCTACGAGCAGTACTTC. Translation: CASRGRQVRLYEQYF.